These 6 T cell receptor beta chains share one sample of origin, sequenced in a study of T cell responses to AZD1222 COVID-19 vaccine. Assay used: immunoSEQ multiplex PCR; TCRdb lists only in-frame clones, some missing. The data show approximately 190,000 clones, with about 92% seen just once and 1% to 1.5% held by the top ten. The material sequenced was peripheral blood, taken on day 0 of AZD1222 vaccination. These receptor sequences come from an adult in good health.

This chain connects TRBV4-3 to TRBJ1-5; D unclear. V dropped 2 bases and J dropped 1 base, with 9 bases sitting between them. This CDR3 region has 15 residues. Germline V lookup: CDR1 LGHNA, CDR2 YSLEER. This chain's CDR3 is CASSQPSGSNQPQHF. The CDR3 DNA follows: TGCGCCAGCAGCCAACCCAGCGGGAGCAATCAGCCCCAGCATTTT.

V gene TRBV29-1 combines with J gene TRBJ2-1; 8 bases align to TRBD2. The CDR3 is 15 residues long. J was trimmed by 6 bases and V by 0 bases; bases with no gene match: 7. CDR1 and CDR2 from the germline V gene are SQVTM and ANQGSEA. This chain's CDR3 is CSVEDEAGVINEQFF. The CDR3, as DNA: TGCAGCGTTGAAGACGAAGCGGGGGTTATCAATGAGCAGTTCTTC.

The V and J genes are TRBV19 and TRBJ2-7, with a tentative D call TRBD1 (5 bases). V lost 5 bases and J 1 base, leaving 15 bases between the germline ends. This CDR3 contains 15 residues. Germline-derived CDR1 and CDR2 are LNHDA and SQIVND (reference sequence). This chain's CDR3 is CASSRNKGLSYEQYF. The CDR3 nucleotides read TGTGCCAGTAGTCGGAACAAGGGGCTTTCCTACGAGCAGTACTTC.

This rearrangement joins TRBV19 to TRBJ2-7, with D tentatively TRBD1 (5 bases). The CDR3 is 14 residues long. The germline CDR1 and CDR2 sequences are LNHDA and SQIVND (reference sequence). Trimming left V 3 bases short and J 1 base short, with 10 bases between. The chain's CDR3 is CASSMRQGSYEQYF. The CDR3 coding sequence is TGTGCCAGTAGTATGCGTCAGGGATCCTACGAGCAGTACTTC.

The genes are TRBV29-1 and TRBJ1-2, with TRBD1 matching 7 bases. J was trimmed by 4 bases and V by 1 base; bases with no gene match: 6. Germline CDR1 and CDR2: SQVTM and ANQGSEA. The CDR3 totals 14 residues. The CDR3: CSVEGVRGTYGYTF. The CDR3 bases are TGCAGCGTTGAAGGGGTCAGGGGGACCTATGGCTACACCTTC.

The chain couples TRBV18 to TRBJ1-2; 8 nucleotides agree with TRBD1. Germline V gives CDR1 KGHSH, CDR2 LQKENI. CDR3 length equals 16 residues. V lost 2 bases, J lost 4 bases, and 9 bases stayed unmatched. The CDR3, as DNA: TGTGCCAGCTCACCATACGGGACAGGAACAGCCTATGGCTACACCTTC. It codes for CASSPYGTGTAYGYTF.